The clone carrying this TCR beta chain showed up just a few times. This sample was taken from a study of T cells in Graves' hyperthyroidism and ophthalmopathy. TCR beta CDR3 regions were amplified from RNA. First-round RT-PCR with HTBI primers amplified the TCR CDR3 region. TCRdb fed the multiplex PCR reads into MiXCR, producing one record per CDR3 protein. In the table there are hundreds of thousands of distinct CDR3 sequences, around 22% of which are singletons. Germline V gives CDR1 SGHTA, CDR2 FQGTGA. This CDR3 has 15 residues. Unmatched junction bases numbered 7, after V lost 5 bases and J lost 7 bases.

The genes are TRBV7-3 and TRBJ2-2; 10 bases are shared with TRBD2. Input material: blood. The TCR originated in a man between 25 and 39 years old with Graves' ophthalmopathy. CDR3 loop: CASSPSGRAHGELFF. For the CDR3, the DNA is TGTGCCAGCAGCCCAAGCGGGAGGGCCCACGGGGAGCTGTTTTTT.